What follows are 5 T cell receptor beta chains derived from one specimen sequenced in a study of CXCR3-negative and CXCR3-positive naive CD8 T cells. Study observations and caveats: CXCR3-positive naive cells carried more hydrophobic TRB CDR3s than CXCR3-negative ones.

The TRB libraries of cDNA were built by UMI-labeled 5' RACE. TCRdb reprocessed the 5' RACE reads, keeping one entry per CDR3 protein, no DNA. The sample spans about 98,000 distinct CDR3 sequences; the ten largest clones claim approximately 0.99%. No antigen has been assigned to these receptors. What was sequenced was naive CXCR3+ CD8+ T cells from blood. Specified subset: CD45RO-CCR7+CD27+CD95- naive CD8+ T cells expressing CXCR3 (TNR3+). These receptors originate from a human donor in good health. Some clones in this sample may be carry-over from other donors' samples.

This chain connects TRBV20-1 to TRBJ1-1. Germline CDR1 reads DFQATT; CDR2 reads SNEGSKA (reference sequence). This CDR3 has 12 residues. The CDR3: CSAAGGETEAFF.

This chain links TRBV28 with TRBJ1-2. Germline CDR1 reads MDHEN; CDR2 reads SYDVKM. This CDR3 is 14 amino acids long. This CDR3 reads CASSYGRENYGYTF.

The chain combines TRBV29-1 with TRBJ2-7; without DNA, the TCRdb call of TRBD1 cannot be checked. CDR1 SQVTM and CDR2 ANQGSEA come from the germline V gene. CDR3 length equals 13 residues. The CDR3 loop is CSVAIQGADEQYF.

This chain joins TRBV9 and TRBJ2-7; the TCRdb call, TRBD2, lacks DNA for checking. Germline CDR1 and CDR2: SGDLS and YYNGEE. This CDR3 region has 15 residues. Here the CDR3 reads CASSPSGGNSYEQYF.

The chain is built from TRBV20-1 and TRBJ1-1; TCRdb picks TRBD1, but there is no DNA to check that call. Germline CDR1 and CDR2: DFQATT and SNEGSKA (reference sequence). This CDR3 region has 13 residues. The CDR3 loop reads CSARGTGNTEAFF.